A single sample gave rise to the 27 T cell receptor beta chains below, sequenced in a study of relationships among human T cell subsets. TCR alpha and beta CDR3s were amplified from mRNA by semiquantitative ARM-PCR. Exponential amplification used communal superprimers after tagged nested gene-specific primers in ARM-PCR. A single record per CDR3 protein comes from TCRdb applying MiXCR to the multiplex PCR reads. The sample shows about 12,000 distinct CDR3 sequences, around 69% of them seen only once. The Th1 cells were the flow-through after CD25, CD56 and CD294 bead selections. Sequenced input: CD4+ Th1 cells sorted from blood. All receptors derive from a man in his forties in good health.

The chain recombines TRBV4-1 with TRBJ1-1; weak D call: TRBD1 (5 bases). The CDR3 spans 14 residues. From germline, CDR1 is MGHRA and CDR2 YSYEKL. The V end lost 0 bases, the J end lost 4 bases, and 9 bases lay between the germline ends. CDR3 residues: CASSQDEGITEAFF. The DNA for the CDR3 is TGCGCCAGCAGCCAAGATGAGGGGATCACTGAAGCTTTCTTT.

This clonotype has a handful of counts. The chain recombines TRBV11-3 with TRBJ2-2; D is uncertain. Per the germline V gene, CDR1 is SGHNT and CDR2 is YENEEA. The V gene lost 5 bases and the J gene lost 6 bases, with 7 bases spanning the gap. The CDR3 length is 12 residues. CDR3 bases: TGTGCCAGCAGCCAGCGATCCGGGGAGCTGTTTTTT. It yields the protein CASSQRSGELFF.

The chain employs TRBV11-1 and TRBJ1-1; a possible D gene is TRBD1 (5 bases). The V end was cut by 6 bases, the J end by 1 base, with 12 bases between. CDR1 and CDR2 (germline): SGHAT, FQDESV (reference sequence). The CDR3 loop spans 14 amino acids. The chain's CDR3 is CASSWGRSNTEAFF. CDR3 nucleotide sequence: TGTGCCAGCAGTTGGGGCAGATCGAACACTGAAGCTTTCTTT.

The chain links TRBV6-5 to TRBJ2-7; D may match TRBD1 or TRBD2 (5 bases each). Trimming cost V 0 bases and J 2 bases, with 11 bases left between them. The CDR3 sequence is 15 residues long. Germline assignment: CDR1 MNHEY and CDR2 SVGAGI. CDR3: CASSYSGGAPYEQYF. The CDR3 coding sequence is TGTGCCAGCAGTTACTCTGGGGGAGCTCCCTACGAGCAGTACTTC.

The V and J genes are TRBV19 and TRBJ2-3; D perhaps matches TRBD1 (5 bases). The CDR3 length is 12 residues. Germline V gene lookup returns CDR1 LNHDA and CDR2 SQIVND (reference sequence). Trimming cost V 3 bases and J 4 bases, with 5 bases left between them. The CDR3 DNA reads TGTGCCAGTAGTATCAGGGCAGATACGCAGTATTTT. This sequence encodes CASSIRADTQYF. Full variable domain (rest looked up from reference TRBV19 and TRBJ2-3): DGGITQSPKYLFRKEGQNVTLSCEQNLNHDAMYWYRQDPGQGLRLIYYSQIVNDFQKGDIAEGYSVSREKKESFPLTVTSAQKNPTAFYLCASSIRADTQYFGPGTRLTVL.

This chain connects TRBV10-3 to TRBJ1-1, with D unclear. V was pared by 11 bases and J by 0 bases, with 19 bases between. The CDR3 is made up of 15 amino acids. Germline values: CDR1 ENHRY, CDR2 SYGVKD. DNA for the CDR3: TGTGCCGTAACACCTAGGCAGTCCATGAACACTGAAGCTTTCTTT. Translation: CAVTPRQSMNTEAFF.

The rearrangement uses TRBV25-1 and TRBJ2-5; D possibly uses TRBD1 or TRBD2 (6 bases each). Trimming removed 4 bases at V and 3 bases at J, with 12 bases between. CDR3 size: 14 residues. Germline CDR1 is MGHDK and CDR2 is SYGVNS. The CDR3 DNA is TGTGCCAGCAGTGCGGGGGCTTTAGAAGAGACCCAGTACTTC. As protein: CASSAGALEETQYF.

This clonotype turned up a few times. The CDR3 DNA is TGCAGCGTGGGCGACAGGGGGGATGGCTACACCTTC. This encodes CSVGDRGDGYTF. The V gene is TRBV29-1, the J gene TRBJ1-2; TRBD1 agrees at 9 bases. The trim removed 6 bases at V and 6 bases at J, leaving 5 bases unmatched. CDR1 and CDR2 (germline): SQVTM, ANQGSEA. This CDR3 spans 12 amino acids.

This clonotype was counted between two and nine times. The J gene is TRBJ2-1, the V gene TRBV28; D gene unclear. CDR3 length: 14 amino acids. Germline V CDR1 and CDR2: MDHEN, SYDVKM. Deletions cut 6 bases from V and 2 bases from J, with 11 bases between. The CDR3 spells CASRGNGPYNEQFF. The CDR3 coding sequence is TGTGCCAGCAGGGGAAATGGGCCCTACAATGAGCAGTTCTTC.

The CDR3 sequence is CASSRLALAKNIQYF. CDR3 DNA sequence: TGCGCCAGCAGCCGACTAGCCCTAGCCAAAAACATTCAGTACTTC. The chain combines TRBV4-1 with TRBJ2-4; 7 nucleotides align to TRBD2. The CDR3 has 15 residues. Germline V gene lookup returns CDR1 MGHRA and CDR2 YSYEKL. V shed 4 bases, J shed 0 bases, and the junction held 3 bases outside the gene matches.

This CDR3 reads CASQGQVSWNQPQHF. The CDR3 coding sequence is TGTGCCAGCCAGGGGCAGGTCTCGTGGAATCAGCCCCAGCATTTT. The gene calls are TRBV12-3 or TRBV12-4 and TRBJ1-5; maybe TRBD1 (6 bases). The V end lost 8 bases, the J end lost 4 bases, and 18 bases lay between the germline ends. This CDR3 spans 15 amino acids.

This clonotype was seen a few times. One junction end does not reproduce the germline sequence, and a read error may be involved. This chain links TRBV3-1 with TRBJ2-1, with D perhaps matching TRBD2 (6 bases). The germline CDR1 and CDR2 sequences are LGHDT and YNNKEL (reference sequence). This CDR3 is 13 amino acids long. This chain's CDR3 is CASSQAEGTPSLF. CDR3 DNA: TGTGCCAGCAGCCAAGCGGAGGGGACTCCATCGCTCTTC.

This clonotype has only one observation. J is TRBJ2-1 and V is TRBV28; 8 bases align to TRBD2. Germline V gene data show CDR1 as MDHEN and CDR2 as SYDVKM. With 5 bases clipped from V and 4 bases from J, the junction kept 4 bases outside the gene matches. This CDR3 spans 14 amino acids. The CDR3 nucleotides are TGTGCCAGCAGTCCAGCGGGAGTATACAATGAGCAGTTCTTC. It translates to CASSPAGVYNEQFF.

V and J are TRBV6-5 and TRBJ2-3; D remains ambiguous. Germline lookup yields CDR1 MNHEY and CDR2 SVGAGI. This CDR3 has 11 residues. V was clipped by 4 bases and J by 6 bases, with 5 bases between them. The CDR3 DNA is TGTGCCAGCAGTTCGGCGGATACGCAGTATTTT. Protein sequence: CASSSADTQYF.

The chain recombines TRBV6-1 with TRBJ2-1; D unclear. The CDR3 is 12 amino acids. Deletions cut 6 bases from V and 10 bases from J, with 13 bases between. Germline CDR1 MNHNS, CDR2 SASEGT. This CDR3 is CASSPAELEQFF. In DNA, the CDR3 is TGTGCCAGCAGCCCCGCGGAGTTGGAGCAGTTCTTC.

The chain combines TRBV6-5 with TRBJ1-1; D unresolved. The germline gives CDR1 MNHEY, CDR2 SVGAGI. This CDR3 region has 12 residues. The germline V and J ends were trimmed by 2 bases and 1 base, with 2 bases remaining between them. CDR3 sequence reads: CASSYRNTEAFF. CDR3 coding DNA: TGTGCCAGCAGTTACCGGAACACTGAAGCTTTCTTT.

The rearrangement joins TRBV28 to TRBJ2-5, with D tentatively TRBD1 or TRBD2 (5 bases each). The germline gives CDR1 MDHEN, CDR2 SYDVKM. This CDR3 contains 13 residues. V was cut by 6 bases and J by 5 bases, with 13 bases left in between. The CDR3 sequence is CASSQRGLETQYF. The DNA for the CDR3 is TGTGCCAGCAGCCAACGGGGCTTGGAGACCCAGTACTTC.

V and J are TRBV7-8 and TRBJ2-3; no clear D gene. The CDR3 consists of 14 residues. Germline loops: CDR1 SGHVS, CDR2 FQNEAQ. Trimming shortened V by 1 base and J by 5 bases, and 10 bases separated the two germline ends. CDR3 coding DNA: TGTGCCAGCAGCTTAGGGACGGTCCAAGATACGCAGTATTTT. Residues: CASSLGTVQDTQYF.

V gene TRBV14 combines with J gene TRBJ2-1, with a weak D call TRBD2 (5 bases). V was trimmed by 3 bases and J by 13 bases, leaving 13 bases between them. Germline CDR1 reads SGHDN; CDR2 reads FVKESK. The CDR3 consists of 12 residues. CDR3 loop: CASSQPAGSQFF. CDR3 DNA sequence: TGTGCCAGCAGCCAGCCTGCGGGTAGCCAGTTCTTC.

This clonotype was found once. The chain joins TRBV20-1 to TRBJ1-5; D gene unclear. CDR1 and CDR2 from the germline V gene are DFQATT and SNEGSKA (reference sequence). V gave up 2 bases and J gave up 0 bases, with 8 bases separating them. The CDR3 contains 14 residues. CDR3 amino acids: CSARRPGSNQPQHF. DNA of the CDR3: TGCAGTGCTAGACGGCCAGGTAGCAATCAGCCCCAGCATTTT.

Regarding this clonotype: One end of the junction varies from germline; a read error may be responsible. J is TRBJ1-4 and V is TRBV29-1; 12 bases are a match to TRBD1. The CDR3 covers 16 residues. Germline V gives CDR1 SQVTM, CDR2 ANQGSEA. The CDR3 DNA reads as TGCAGCGTGGCCGGGACAGGGGGCGGCCAAAATGAAAACCTGTTTTTT. Protein product: CSVAGTGGGQNENLFF.

This clonotype was detected a few times. The CDR3 DNA reads TGTGCCAGCAGTTTGGGACAGGGGGCGTCCGAGCAGTACTTC. Protein product: CASSLGQGASEQYF. J is TRBJ2-7 and V is TRBV12-3 or TRBV12-4; 12 bases map to TRBD1. The CDR3 runs to 14 residues. V lost 3 bases and J lost 6; bases outside the gene matches: 3.

This chain joins TRBV20-1 and TRBJ2-3; no firm D call. V dropped 3 bases and J dropped 2 bases, with 9 bases sitting between them. The CDR3 totals 13 residues. From germline, CDR1 is DFQATT and CDR2 SNEGSKA (reference sequence). The CDR3 DNA sequence: TGCAGTGCTAGCTTACCCTCCACAGATACGCAGTATTTT. Amino acid sequence: CSASLPSTDTQYF.

The chain carries TRBV7-2 and TRBJ2-3, with a tentative D call TRBD2 (6 bases). The CDR3 contains 15 residues. V gave up 6 bases and J gave up 0 bases, with 13 bases separating them. CDR1 SGHTA and CDR2 FQGNSA come from the germline V gene. The CDR3 DNA sequence: TGTGCCAGCAGACCACCGGGACTCAGCACAGATACGCAGTATTTT. Translated: CASRPPGLSTDTQYF. Full variable domain (remainder filled in from reference TRBV7-2 and TRBJ2-3): GAGVSQSPSNKVTEKGKDVELRCDPISGHTALYWYRQSLGQGLEFLIYFQGNSAPDKSGLPSDRFSAERTGGSVSTLTIQRTQQEDSAVYLCASRPPGLSTDTQYFGPGTRLTVL.

The chain couples TRBV2 to TRBJ2-3, with TRBD2 matching over 12 bases. This CDR3 is built from 21 residues. In germline, CDR1 is SNHLY, CDR2 FYNNEI. V lost 0 bases, J lost 3 bases, and 16 bases stayed unmatched. The CDR3 region is CASSEASLAGGPGARTDTQYF. The DNA for the CDR3 is TGTGCCAGCAGTGAAGCCAGCCTAGCGGGAGGGCCTGGGGCACGGACAGATACGCAGTATTTT.

This rearrangement joins TRBV18 to TRBJ1-1, with D hard to call. The CDR3 has 15 residues. From germline, CDR1 is KGHSH and CDR2 LQKENI. V shed 0 bases and J shed 2 bases, with 10 bases lying between them. CDR3 in amino acids: CASSPPPDYNTEAFF. The CDR3 DNA follows: TGTGCCAGCTCACCACCCCCGGATTATAACACTGAAGCTTTCTTT. Full variable domain (remainder filled in from reference TRBV18 and TRBJ1-1): NAGVMQNPRHLVRRRGQEARLRCSPMKGHSHVYWYRQLPEEGLKFMVYLQKENIIDESGMPKERFSAEFPKEGPSILRIQQVVRGDSAAYFCASSPPPDYNTEAFFGQGTRLTVV.

This clonotype has just a few counts. V and J are TRBV7-9 and TRBJ1-3; 7 nucleotides align to TRBD1. The CDR3 is 14 amino acids. V was pared by 5 bases and J by 2 bases, with 3 bases of the junction left unmatched. Germline loops: CDR1 SEHNR, CDR2 FQNEAQ (reference sequence). The CDR3 sequence is CASSPGTAGNTIYF. DNA of the CDR3: TGTGCCAGCAGCCCCGGGACAGCTGGAAACACCATATATTTT.